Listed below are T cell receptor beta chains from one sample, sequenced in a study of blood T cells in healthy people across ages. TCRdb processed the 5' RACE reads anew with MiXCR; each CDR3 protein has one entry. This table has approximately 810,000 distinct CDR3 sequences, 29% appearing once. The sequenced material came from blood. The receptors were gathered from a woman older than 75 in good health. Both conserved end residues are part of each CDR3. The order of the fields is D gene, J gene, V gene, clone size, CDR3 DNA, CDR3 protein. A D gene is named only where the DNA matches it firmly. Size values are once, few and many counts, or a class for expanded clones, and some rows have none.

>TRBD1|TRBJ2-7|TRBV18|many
TGCGCCAGCAGCCCCGGACAGGGGGCCTACGAGCAGTACTTC
CASSPGQGAYEQYF
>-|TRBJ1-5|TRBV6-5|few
TGTGCCAGCAGTTACTCGTCGCGACAGTTGGAGCCCCAGCATTTT
CASSYSSRQLEPQHF
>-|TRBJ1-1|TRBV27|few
TGTGCCAGCAGTTCTCTTAGTCAGGTAACTCGGGGCACTGAAGCTTTCTTT
CASSSLSQVTRGTEAFF
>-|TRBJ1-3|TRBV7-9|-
TGTGCCAGCAGCCCTGAGGGTGCTGGAAACACCATATATTTT
CASSPEGAGNTIYF
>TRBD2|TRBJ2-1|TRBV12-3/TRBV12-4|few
TGTGCCAGCAGTTTAAGCGTAGCGGGGGGATACTCCTACAATGAGCAGTTCTTC
CASSLSVAGGYSYNEQFF
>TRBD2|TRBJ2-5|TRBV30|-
TGTGCCTGGTACTCTAGCGGGGGGGTCGGGACCCAGTACTTC
CAWYSSGGVGTQYF
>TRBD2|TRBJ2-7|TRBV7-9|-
TGTGCCAGCAGCTTAGTTACAGCGGGGGACGAGCAGTACTTC
CASSLVTAGDEQYF
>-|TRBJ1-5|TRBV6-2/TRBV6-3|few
TGTGCCAGCCTTAATCAGCCCCAGCATTTT
CASLNQPQHF
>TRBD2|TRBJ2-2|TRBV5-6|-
TGTGCCAGCAGCTTGGATCTTTCCGGGGGGGCGAACACCGGGGAGCTGTTTTTT
CASSLDLSGGANTGELFF
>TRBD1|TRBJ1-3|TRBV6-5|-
TGTGCCAGTTTTACAGGGGGTGGAAACACCATATATTTT
CASFTGGGNTIYF
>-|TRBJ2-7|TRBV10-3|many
TGTGCCATCAGTGTTGGCGGGATCGTAAACGAGCAGTACTTC
CAISVGGIVNEQYF
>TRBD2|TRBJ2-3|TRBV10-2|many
TGCGCCAGCAGCGTCAGCGGGGGGGCACGAGATACGCAGTATTTT
CASSVSGGARDTQYF
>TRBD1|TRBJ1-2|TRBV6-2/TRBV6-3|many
TGTGCCAGCAGCCATTGGTCCGACAGGGACTATGGCTACACCTTC
CASSHWSDRDYGYTF
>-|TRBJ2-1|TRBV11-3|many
TGTGCCAGCAGCTTAGGTGGGGGGGCAAAGAATGAGCAGTTCTTC
CASSLGGGAKNEQFF
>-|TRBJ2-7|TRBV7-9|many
TGTGCCAGCAGCCCGGAATCCTACGAGCAGTACTTC
CASSPESYEQYF
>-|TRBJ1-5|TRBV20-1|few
TGCAGTGCTCTTCGGGAGGGGGGAAGCAATCAGCCCCAGCATTTT
CSALREGGSNQPQHF
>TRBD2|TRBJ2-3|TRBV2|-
TGTGCCAGCGGTTCTAGCGGGGGGCCCACAGATACGCAGTATTTT
CASGSSGGPTDTQYF
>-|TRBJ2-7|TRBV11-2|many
TGTGCCAGCAGCTTGGCAGAAGCCTACGAGCAGTACTTC
CASSLAEAYEQYF
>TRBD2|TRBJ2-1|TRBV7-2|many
TGTGCCAGCACCCTAGCGGGGCCCTACAATGAGCAGTTCTTC
CASTLAGPYNEQFF
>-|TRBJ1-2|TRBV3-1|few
TGTGCCAGCAGCCCGCTTGGGGTCTATGGCTACACCTTC
CASSPLGVYGYTF
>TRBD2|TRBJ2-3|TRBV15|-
TGTGCCACCGCGACTAGCGCCTACACAGATACGCAGTATTTT
CATATSAYTDTQYF
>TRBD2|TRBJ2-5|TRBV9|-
TGTGCCAGCAGCGATGCCCCGGGACTAGCGGGGGGTGGGGATAAGTACTTC
CASSDAPGLAGGGDKYF
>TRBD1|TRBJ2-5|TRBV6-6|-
TGTGCCAGCAGTTACTCGGGACAGGGGGCCGGGGAGACCCAGTACTTC
CASSYSGQGAGETQYF
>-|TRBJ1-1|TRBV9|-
TGTGCCAGCAACCTAATGACAGTTACGAACACTGAAGCTTTCTTT
CASNLMTVTNTEAFF
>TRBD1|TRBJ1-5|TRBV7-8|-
TGTGCCAGCAGCGTTTCCGGGACAGGGGCCCGTCAGCCCCAGCATTTT
CASSVSGTGARQPQHF
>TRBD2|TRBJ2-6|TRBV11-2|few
TGTGCCAGCAGCTTACGGACTAGCGGGGGCCTCTCTGGGGCCAACGTCCTGACTTTC
CASSLRTSGGLSGANVLTF
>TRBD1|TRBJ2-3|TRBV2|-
TGTGCCAGCACTACAGGGGGAGGCACAGATACGCAGTATTTT
CASTTGGGTDTQYF
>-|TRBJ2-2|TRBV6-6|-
TGTGCCAGCAGGGGAACTCAGCTGGGGGGCACCGGGGAGCTGTTTTTT
CASRGTQLGGTGELFF
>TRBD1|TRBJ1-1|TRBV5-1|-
TGCGCCAGCACCGGGGACAGAAACACTGAAGCTTTCTTT
CASTGDRNTEAFF
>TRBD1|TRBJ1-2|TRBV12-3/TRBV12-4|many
TGTGCCAGCAGGGCCGGGACAGGGGTAGGCTACACCTTC
CASRAGTGVGYTF
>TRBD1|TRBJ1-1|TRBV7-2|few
TGTGCCAGCAGCACCCGACAGGGGGCGATCGCTGAAGCTTTCTTT
CASSTRQGAIAEAFF
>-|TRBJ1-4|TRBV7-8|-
TGTGCCAGCAGCTTAGGATGGGCTCAGAATGAAAAACTGTTTTTT
CASSLGWAQNEKLFF
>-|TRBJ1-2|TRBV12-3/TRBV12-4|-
TGTGCCAGCACCTTCGACGGACCTTATGGCTACACCTTC
CASTFDGPYGYTF
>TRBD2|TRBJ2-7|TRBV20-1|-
TGCAGTGCTAGAGGCAGCGGGGACTACGAGCAGTACTTC
CSARGSGDYEQYF
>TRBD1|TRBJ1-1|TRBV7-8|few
TGTGCCAGCCTACAGACAGGGGGGAGTGTAGGTACTGAAGCTTTCTTT
CASLQTGGSVGTEAFF
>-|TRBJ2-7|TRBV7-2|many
TGTGCCAGCAGCTTAGGCGGTCAGGCCTTGGAACTGTACTTC
CASSLGGQALELYF
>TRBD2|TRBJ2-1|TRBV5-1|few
TGCGCCGGCAGCGGGGGGGGACTAGCGGGGGCCTACAATGAGCAGTTCTTC
CAGSGGGLAGAYNEQFF
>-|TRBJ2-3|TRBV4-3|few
TGCGCCAGCAGCCAAGATATAAGGCCAACAGATACGCAGTATTTT
CASSQDIRPTDTQYF
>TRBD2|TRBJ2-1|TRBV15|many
TGTGCCACCAGCAGAGTCGTGTTAGCGGGGGGGCCTAATGAGCAGTTCTTC
CATSRVVLAGGPNEQFF
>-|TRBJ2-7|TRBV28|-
TGTGCCATCCGCCAGGGTTCCTACGAGCAGTACTTC
CAIRQGSYEQYF
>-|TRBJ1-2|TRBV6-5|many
TGTGCCAGCAGTTACCTCTCGGAGGGGCTGGGCTATGGCTACACCTTC
CASSYLSEGLGYGYTF
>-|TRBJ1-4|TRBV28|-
TGTGCCAGCAGTTCCTTCGGAGGGGGTAATGAAAAACTGTTTTTT
CASSSFGGGNEKLFF
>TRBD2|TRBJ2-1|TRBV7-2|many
TGTGCCAGCAGCCCGTGGGTAGCGGGGGGCAATGAGCAGTTCTTC
CASSPWVAGGNEQFF
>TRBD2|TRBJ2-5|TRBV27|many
TGTGCCAGCAGTCCACAGCGGGGGGGAGGGAAGACCCAGTACTTC
CASSPQRGGGKTQYF